A selection of T cell receptor beta chains follows, all from one sample in a study of cytotoxic CD8 clonotypes in ibrutinib-treated CLL. TCRdb keeps only in-frame clones here, not all; method: immunoSEQ multiplex PCR. This sample has 250,000 to 350,000 clones; more than 70% occur once, and the top ten carry around 6%. This specimen was PBMCs, taken at disease progression, from a patient treated with ibrutinib. The receptors derive from a human donor with chronic lymphocytic leukemia. Each CDR3 is given with its conserved first and last residue. A D gene is named only where the DNA matches it firmly. Not every row has a clone size; where given, it reads once, few, many or a size class.

V	J	size	length	D	DNA	CDR3
TRBV18	TRBJ2-7	.	14	.	TGTGCCAGCTCACCACACAATCAGGTAGGCGAGCAGTACTTC	CASSPHNQVGEQYF
TRBV28	TRBJ1-2	.	15	.	TGTGCCAGCAGTCCGGACAAGACAGCTAACTATGGCTACACCTTC	CASSPDKTANYGYTF
TRBV11-2	TRBJ1-1	.	13	.	TGTGCCAGCAGCTTAGCAAGGTACACTGAAGCTTTCTTT	CASSLARYTEAFF
TRBV5-6	TRBJ2-7	.	14	.	TGTGCCAGCAGCTTGGGGGGGGCCGGCTACGAGCAGTACTTC	CASSLGGAGYEQYF
TRBV9	TRBJ1-5	.	14	.	TGTGCCAGCAGCGTGGGATATGGGGGTCAGCCCCAGCATTTT	CASSVGYGGQPQHF
TRBV4-3	TRBJ2-2	.	20	TRBD2	TGCGCCAGCAGCCGCCGCCCCGGGTGGGCGGGAGGTGCTGGCACCGGGGAGCTGTTTTTT	CASSRRPGWAGGAGTGELFF
TRBV10-1	TRBJ2-2	.	14	.	TGCGCCAGCAGACGGACGGCGAACACCGGGGAGCTGTTTTTT	CASRRTANTGELFF
TRBV7-9	TRBJ2-1	.	14	.	TGTGCCAGCAGCTTCGTGGGGGGCAACAATGAGCAGTTCTTC	CASSFVGGNNEQFF
TRBV6-4	TRBJ1-5	.	18	TRBD1	TGTGCCAGCCCTAAGTCTACCAAGGGGACAGCGACGGATCAGCCCCAGCATTTT	CASPKSTKGTATDQPQHF
TRBV27	TRBJ2-6	.	16	.	TGTGCCAGCAGTTTCCTGGGCTACTCTGGGGCCAACGTCCTGACTTTC	CASSFLGYSGANVLTF
TRBV6-6	TRBJ2-1	.	11	.	TGTGCCAGCAGCACAGTCGTAGAGCAGTTCTTC	CASSTVVEQFF
TRBV7-8	TRBJ1-2	.	15	.	TGTGCCAGCAGCCCCGGACAAGACCGGTCCTATGGCTACACCTTC	CASSPGQDRSYGYTF
TRBV11-3	TRBJ1-1	.	13	.	TGTGCCAGCAGCGCTCAGGGTTACACTGAAGCTTTCTTT	CASSAQGYTEAFF
TRBV27	TRBJ2-7	.	14	.	TGTGCCAGCAGTACTCGGACGGGAGCCTACGAGCAGTACTTC	CASSTRTGAYEQYF
TRBV14	TRBJ2-7	once	18	TRBD1	TGTGCCAGCAGCCAATGGGGATCCACGGGACAGGGTATCTACGAGCAGTACTTC	CASSQWGSTGQGIYEQYF
TRBV9	TRBJ2-7	few	13	.	TGTGCCAGCAGCGTCGGACAGTTCTACGAGCAGTACTTC	CASSVGQFYEQYF
TRBV7-9	TRBJ1-6	.	15	.	TGTGCCAGCAGCTTAGCCTGGCAGAATAATTCACCCCTCCACTTT	CASSLAWQNNSPLHF
TRBV29-1	TRBJ2-1	.	15	.	TGCAGCGTTTGGGGGGGCTCTCCCTCCTACAATGAGCAGTTCTTC	CSVWGGSPSYNEQFF
TRBV12-5	TRBJ1-1	.	11	.	TGTGCTAGCGCCCCTAACACTGAAGCTTTCTTT	CASAPNTEAFF
TRBV7-9	TRBJ1-5	.	16	TRBD1	TGTGCCAGCAGCCTCTCGTCGGGACAGGGTAGTCAGCCCCAGCATTTT	CASSLSSGQGSQPQHF
TRBV6-1	TRBJ2-1	.	11	.	TGTGCCAGCCCAGGGGCTCTTGAGCAGTTCTTC	CASPGALEQFF
TRBV19	TRBJ2-7	.	18	TRBD1	TGTGCCAGTAGTATAGTCCCAACAGGGGCCCATAGTGGGTACGAGCAGTACTTC	CASSIVPTGAHSGYEQYF
TRBV5-1	TRBJ2-5	.	15	TRBD2	TGCGCCAGCAGCTTGGTTACGCGGGGGGAAGAGACCCAGTACTTC	CASSLVTRGEETQYF
TRBV10-3	TRBJ2-1	.	16	.	TGTGCCATCAGTGAGTCGGGGCTAGCGCTTTACAATGAGCAGTTCTTC	CAISESGLALYNEQFF
TRBV7-8	TRBJ2-7	few	12	.	TGTGCCAGCAGCCATCAGGGCTACGAGCAGTACTTC	CASSHQGYEQYF
TRBV27	TRBJ2-7	.	15	TRBD2	TGTGCCAGCAGTCTGAGCGGGAGGGGCACCCACGAGCAGTACTTC	CASSLSGRGTHEQYF
TRBV6-1	TRBJ2-7	.	13	.	TGTGCCAGCAGTGTGGCTAGCTCCTACGAGCAGTACTTC	CASSVASSYEQYF